The table lists the clone carrying this TCR beta chain with a few counts. Its antigen is as yet unknown. Trimming removed 5 bases at V and 4 bases at J, with 9 bases between. Germline V gene data show CDR1 as MNHEY and CDR2 as SVGAGI. CDR3 size: 13 residues. This specimen comes from a study of blood T cells in healthy people across ages. Together with a sample-barcoded 5' primer, a J-beta primer mix was included in a second PCR lasting about 7 to 12 cycles. TCRdb processed the 5' RACE reads anew with MiXCR; each CDR3 protein has one entry. This table has about 1,400,000 distinct CDR3 sequences, around 59% appearing once. Study findings and constraints: Unsorted PBMC input precluded a conclusive naive versus antigen-experienced comparison. With donor CMV status unknown, expanded clonotype changes were possibly confounded.

No fewer than 6 million PBMCs went into each sample. The TCR was taken from a man aged 18 to 29 in good health. The chain links TRBV6-5 to TRBJ1-5, with no clear D. The sample was blood. The CDR3, as DNA: TGTGCCAGCAGTGCCGATGGAAATCAGCCCCAGCATTTT. Residues: CASSADGNQPQHF.